This T cell receptor (beta chain) stems from a study of human T cells and chemical hapten exposure. Stated time point: patch test 3, about 24 weeks after DPC sensitization. Stated treatment: therapeutic diphenylcyclopropenone sensitization with weekly scalp DPC. The CDR3 extends over 13 amino acids. V was cut by 2 bases and J by 7 bases, with 11 bases left in between. Looked up from germline, CDR1 is MDHEN and CDR2 is SYDVKM. Original analysis: Per sample, the median was 95,638 TCRs, with values from approximately 25,000 to 650,000. TCRdb itself ran the RACE reads through MiXCR, one entry per CDR3 protein. For this entry, the V and J calls and clone size follow TCRdb and not the study's own pipeline. The sample holds about 92,000 distinct CDR3 sequences, approximately 11% seen once. In this sample, this clonotype turned up many times.

The V and J genes are TRBV28 and TRBJ1-2; possible D gene TRBD1, 5 bases. The sample consisted of whole blood, taken in connection with sensitization to the hapten diphenylcyclopropenone (DPC). The receptor was derived from a woman aged 25 to 39 with alopecia areata. Some clones in this sample may be carry-over from other donors' samples. CDR3 coding DNA: TGTGCCAGCAGTTTACCAGGGAGCGGTGGCTACACCTTC. Residues: CASSLPGSGGYTF.